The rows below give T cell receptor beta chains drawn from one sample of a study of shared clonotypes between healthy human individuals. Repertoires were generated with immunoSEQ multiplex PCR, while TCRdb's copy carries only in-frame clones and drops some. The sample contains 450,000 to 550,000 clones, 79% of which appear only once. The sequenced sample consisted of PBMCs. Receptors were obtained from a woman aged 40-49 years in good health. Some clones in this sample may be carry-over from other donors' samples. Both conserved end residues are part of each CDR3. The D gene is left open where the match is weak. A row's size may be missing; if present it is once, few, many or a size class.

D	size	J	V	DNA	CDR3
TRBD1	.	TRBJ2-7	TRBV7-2	TGTGCCAGCAGCTTTAGACAGGGACCCTACGAGCAGTACTTC	CASSFRQGPYEQYF
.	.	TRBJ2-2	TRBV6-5	TGTGCCAGCAGTTACCGACGGGGTACCGGGGAGCTGTTTTTT	CASSYRRGTGELFF
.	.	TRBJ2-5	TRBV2	TGTGCCAGCAACCTGTACCAAGAGACCCAGTACTTC	CASNLYQETQYF
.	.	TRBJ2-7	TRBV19	TGTGCCAGTAGTGTCACACCCGTCCCCTACGAGCAGTACTTC	CASSVTPVPYEQYF
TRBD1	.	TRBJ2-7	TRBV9	TGTGCCAGCAGCATCCGGGACAGGGCTCACGAGCAGTACTTC	CASSIRDRAHEQYF
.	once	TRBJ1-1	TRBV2	TGTGCCAGCAGTGAATTCGGGCCGGTTCTGAACACTGAAGCTTTCTTT	CASSEFGPVLNTEAFF
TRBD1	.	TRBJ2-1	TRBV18	TGTGCCAGCTCACAGGGAGGACAGGGGGGTGAGTTCTTC	CASSQGGQGGEFF
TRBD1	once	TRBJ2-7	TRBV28	TGTGCCAGCAGTCCCCCAGGGGGTAGGGACGAGCAGTACTTC	CASSPPGGRDEQYF
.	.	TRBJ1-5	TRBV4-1	TGCGCCAGCAGCCAAGATGGAGGGTATCAGCCCCAGCATTTT	CASSQDGGYQPQHF
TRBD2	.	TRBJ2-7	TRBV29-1	TGCAGCGTTGAGCTCTCTCTAGCGGGAGGCTACGAGCAGTACTTC	CSVELSLAGGYEQYF
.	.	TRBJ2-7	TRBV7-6	TGTGCCAGCAGCTCAAGGCGGGAAGGTCACGAGCAGTACTTC	CASSSRREGHEQYF
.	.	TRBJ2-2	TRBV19	TGTGCCAGTAGTATAGAGGGGACGGAGGCCGGGGAGCTGTTTTTT	CASSIEGTEAGELFF
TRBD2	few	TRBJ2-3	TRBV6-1	TGTGCCAGCAGTGAAGCGACTAGCGGGGGAGCAGATACGCAGTATTTT	CASSEATSGGADTQYF
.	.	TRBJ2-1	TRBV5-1	TGCGCCAGCAGCCGGGCGGTTTCCTACAATGAGCAGTTCTTC	CASSRAVSYNEQFF
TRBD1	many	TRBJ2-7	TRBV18	TGTGCCAGCTCACAGGACAGGGTGAGCGAGCAGTACTTC	CASSQDRVSEQYF
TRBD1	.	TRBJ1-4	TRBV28	TGTGCCAGCAGGGGGACAGGCCTAAGAAGTGAAAAACTGTTTTTT	CASRGTGLRSEKLFF
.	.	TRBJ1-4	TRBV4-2	TGTGCCAGCAGCCAAGATCGTGACTCTCCGAGTAATGAAAAACTGTTTTTT	CASSQDRDSPSNEKLFF
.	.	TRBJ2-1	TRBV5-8	TGTGCCAGCAGCCCCAGACTAGTAAGGAGTGAGCAGTTCTTC	CASSPRLVRSEQFF
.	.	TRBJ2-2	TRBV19	TGTGCCAGTAGTCAGACGGGAGTCACCGGGGAGCTGTTTTTT	CASSQTGVTGELFF
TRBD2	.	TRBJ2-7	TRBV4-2	TGTGCCAGCAGCCAGTTGTGGGGGAGGGGTTACGAGCAGTACTTC	CASSQLWGRGYEQYF
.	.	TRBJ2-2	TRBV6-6	TGTGCCAGCAGTTACTCCAGAAACACCGGGGAGCTGTTTTTT	CASSYSRNTGELFF
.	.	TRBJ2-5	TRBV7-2	TGTGCCAGCAGCCCACCCGGCGGGGCTGGGACCCAGTACTTC	CASSPPGGAGTQYF
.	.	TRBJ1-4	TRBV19	TGTGCCAGTAGCCTCGGGGTTCTCGATGAAAAACTGTTTTTT	CASSLGVLDEKLFF
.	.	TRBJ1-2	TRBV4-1	TGCGCCAGCAGCCAAGAAGAAGGGGATTACTATGGCTACACCTTC	CASSQEEGDYYGYTF
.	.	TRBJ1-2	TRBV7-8	TGTGCCAGCAGCTTATGGGGGGGCGCTGATAATGGCTACACCTTC	CASSLWGGADNGYTF
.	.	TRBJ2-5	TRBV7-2	TGTGCCAGCAGCTTAGACGGGGCCCAAGAGACCCAGTACTTC	CASSLDGAQETQYF
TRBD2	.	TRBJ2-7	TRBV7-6	TGTGCCAGCAGCTACGGGACTAGCGGGGCTACCTACGAGCAGTACTTC	CASSYGTSGATYEQYF
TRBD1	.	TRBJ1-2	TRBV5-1	TGCGCCAGCAGCTTGGCGCCGGGACAGGGGGCGCGAAGCTATGGCTACACCTTC	CASSLAPGQGARSYGYTF
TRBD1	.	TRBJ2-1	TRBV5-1	TGCGCCAGCAGCTTAGACAGGGGTCTTTACAATGAGCAGTTCTTC	CASSLDRGLYNEQFF
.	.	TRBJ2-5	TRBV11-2	TGTGCCAGCAGCTGGGGGGTGGGGACAGACCGCCAAGAGACCCAGTACTTC	CASSWGVGTDRQETQYF
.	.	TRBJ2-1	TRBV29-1	TGCAGCGTTGAGCTGAGCTACAATGAGCAGTTCTTC	CSVELSYNEQFF
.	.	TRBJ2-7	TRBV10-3	TGTGCCATCAGTGCGCCGGAGCAGGGGGGCGAGCAGTACTTC	CAISAPEQGGEQYF
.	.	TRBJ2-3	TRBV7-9	TGTGCCAGCAGCTTAGGGGTTAGCACAGATACGCAGTATTTT	CASSLGVSTDTQYF
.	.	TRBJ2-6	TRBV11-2	TGTGCCAGCAGCGCCAACGGGGCTGGGGCCAACGTCCTGACTTTC	CASSANGAGANVLTF
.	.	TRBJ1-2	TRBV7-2	TGTGCCAGCAGCTTGGACTCCCAAGGGTCGTATGGCTACACCTTC	CASSLDSQGSYGYTF
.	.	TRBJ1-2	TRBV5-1	TGCGCCAGCTACTACCCGGGGGCTAGGGGCTACACCTTC	CASYYPGARGYTF
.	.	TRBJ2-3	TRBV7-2	TGTGCCACCGCGAGGGGAGCAGATACGCAGTATTTT	CATARGADTQYF
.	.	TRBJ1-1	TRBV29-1	TGCAGCGTTCCTCGGGACACTTTGAACACTGAAGCTTTCTTT	CSVPRDTLNTEAFF
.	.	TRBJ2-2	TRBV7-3	TGTGCCAGCAGCTTAACGAGGGGGAGTGGTACCGGGGAGCTGTTTTTT	CASSLTRGSGTGELFF
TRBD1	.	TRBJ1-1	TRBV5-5	TGTGCCAGCAGCTACTACCGGGGACAGGGAATCCCCACTGAAGCTTTCTTT	CASSYYRGQGIPTEAFF
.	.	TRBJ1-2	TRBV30	TGTGCCTGGAGTGTGGAGGTCTATGGCTACACCTTC	CAWSVEVYGYTF
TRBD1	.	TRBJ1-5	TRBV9	TGTGCCAGCAGCGGTAGACCTTCCCACAGGGGGCAGGATCAGCCCCAGCATTTT	CASSGRPSHRGQDQPQHF
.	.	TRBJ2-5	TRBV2	TGTGCCAGCAAGGGCAGCCAAGAGACCCAGTACTTC	CASKGSQETQYF
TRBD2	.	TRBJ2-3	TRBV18	TGTGCCAGCTCTATAAACGGACTAGCCAGTACAGATACGCAGTATTTT	CASSINGLASTDTQYF
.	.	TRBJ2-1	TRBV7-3	TGTGCCAGCAGCTTAACCGGCCCCAGGTACTACGTGGACAATGAGCAGTTCTTC	CASSLTGPRYYVDNEQFF
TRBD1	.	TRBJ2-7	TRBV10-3	TGTGCCATCAGTGGGGTACAGGGGGCTAACGAGCAGTACTTC	CAISGVQGANEQYF
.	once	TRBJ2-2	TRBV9	TGTGCCAGCAGTGACCCCCAAAGCGGCGCGAACACCGGGGAGCTGTTTTTT	CASSDPQSGANTGELFF
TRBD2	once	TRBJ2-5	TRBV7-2	TGTGCCAGCAGCTTACTAGCGGGTCTGGAGACCCAGTACTTC	CASSLLAGLETQYF